The clone carrying this T cell receptor (beta chain) was picked up many times. Its antigen is not known. V lost 3 bases to trimming and J lost 5 bases; unmatched junction nucleotides: 10. There are 15 residues in the CDR3. CDR1 is DFQATT, CDR2 SNEGSKA, per germline (reference sequence). The data are from a study of T-cell reconstitution after alpha-beta-depleted transplantation in children. Findings and limits, study-wide: In patients about two months after transplant, alpha-beta T cells reportedly arose from several hundred expanded graft clones.

Molecular barcoding with unique molecular identifiers was used for the TCRbeta library. TCRdb used MiXCR to reprocess the PCR reads, holding one entry per CDR3 protein. Altogether 100,000 or so distinct CDR3 sequences are present, about 7.5% being singletons, with the ten largest covering 15% to 20%. This chain links TRBV20-1 with TRBJ2-5; 9 nucleotides agree with TRBD2. The source is a boy aged 2 to 10 with acute lymphoblastic leukemia, due to receive a stem cell transplant. This sample comprised PBMCs, obtained before TCRalphabeta/CD19-depleted stem cell transplant. The DNA of the CDR3 is TGCAGTGCTAGCACGGGCGGGGGGGCCATGGAGACCCAGTACTTC. Translating gives CSASTGGGAMETQYF.